A single sample is the source of the 18 T cell receptor beta chains below, sequenced in a study of post-analysis software for immune sequencing data. Whole-study results and caveats: The five TRBV segments detected at higher frequency in patients than in controls included TRBV5-6, TRBV5-1 and TRBV20-1.

These receptors are not linked to any known antigen. The library was made from cDNA and included unique molecular identifiers. TCRdb independently ran MiXCR on the PCR reads; one entry per CDR3 protein. The top ten hold over 4% of the sample, which has 800,000 to 950,000 distinct CDR3 sequences, under 70% seen once. Sequencing used blood. The receptors shown here come from a girl aged 5-17 years with multiple sclerosis.

V and J are TRBV5-1 and TRBJ2-7; 7 nucleotides line up with TRBD2. The J call could be wrong; TRBJ2-5 is a better fit for the DNA end. Per germline, CDR1 SGHRS and CDR2 YFSETQ. This CDR3 region has 14 residues. CDR3: CASSLGDYKETQYF. As DNA, the CDR3 is TGCGCCAGCAGCTTGGGGGACTACAAGGAGACCCAGTACTTC.

V usage is TRBV5-1 and J usage is TRBJ2-3; 7 bases map to TRBD2. V was pared by 0 bases and J by 6 bases, with 7 bases of the junction left unmatched. Looked up from germline, CDR1 is SGHRS and CDR2 is YFSETQ. This CDR3 contains 15 residues. The chain's CDR3 is CASSLGLAEGDTQYF. The DNA for the CDR3 is TGCGCCAGCAGCTTGGGGCTAGCGGAGGGGGATACGCAGTATTTT.

The rearrangement uses TRBV5-6 and TRBJ2-5; D gene ambiguous. Per the germline V gene, CDR1 is SGHDT and CDR2 is YYEEEE. The V end lost 0 bases, the J end lost 5 bases, and 11 bases lay between the germline ends. The CDR3 loop spans 14 amino acids. The CDR3 DNA is TGTGCCAGCAGCTTGGTGGATCAATGGGAGACCCAGTACTTC. Translation gives CASSLVDQWETQYF.

V is TRBV6-5 and J is TRBJ2-4; 12 bases align to TRBD1. V was pared by 4 bases and J by 2 bases, with 9 bases of the junction left unmatched. Germline CDR1 is MNHEY and CDR2 is SVGAGI. The CDR3 is made up of 18 amino acids. CDR3 in DNA: TGTGCCAGCAGTTCCGGGGACAGGGGGCGCGGTACCAAAAACATTCAGTACTTC. Amino acids: CASSSGDRGRGTKNIQYF.

J is TRBJ1-1 and V is TRBV29-1, with TRBD1 matching 8 bases. CDR1 SQVTM and CDR2 ANQGSEA come from the germline V gene. V dropped 1 base and J dropped 1; count of bases not matched to a gene: 5. The CDR3 is made up of 15 amino acids. This CDR3 is CSVEAGGGKNTEAFF. The DNA of the CDR3 is TGCAGCGTTGAAGCAGGGGGCGGCAAGAACACTGAAGCTTTCTTT. The variable domain in full, completed from reference TRBV29-1 and TRBJ1-1, reads SAVISQKPSRDICQRGTSLTIQCQVDSQVTMMFWYRQQPGQSLTLIATANQGSEATYESGFVIDKFPISRPNLTFSTLTVSNMSPEDSSIYLCSVEAGGGKNTEAFFGQGTRLTVV.

This clonotype was seen just once. Mismatch with germline at one junction end may stem from a read error. The CDR3 reads CAASRQLLAEKLFF. The CDR3 bases are TGTGCCGCCAGCCGACAACTCCTTGCGGAAAAACTGTTTTTT. The chain joins TRBV15 to TRBJ1-4; D gene uncertain. This CDR3 has 14 amino acids. The V gene's germline CDR1 is LNHNV and CDR2 YYDKDF (reference sequence).

The V and J genes are TRBV9 and TRBJ2-5, with 14 positions matching TRBD2. J gave up 11 bases and V 3 bases, and 12 bases lay outside the gene matches. This CDR3 has 16 amino acids. Per germline, CDR1 SGDLS and CDR2 YYNGEE. The CDR3 DNA reads TGTGCCAGCAGCGCGAGACTAGCGGGAGGGCATAATGAGCAGTACTTC. Amino acid sequence: CASSARLAGGHNEQYF.

This clonotype was seen a few times. The chain employs TRBV28 and TRBJ1-2; TRBD1 might be the D (6 bases). The germline V and J ends were trimmed by 3 bases and 5 bases, with 16 bases remaining between them. The germline CDR1 and CDR2 sequences are MDHEN and SYDVKM. The CDR3 loop spans 15 amino acids. The CDR3 DNA sequence: TGTGCCAGCAGTTTGGGCCAGGGGAAGGCGTATGGCTACACCTTC. It specifies CASSLGQGKAYGYTF.

This chain connects TRBV11-1 to TRBJ2-1; D may be TRBD1 or TRBD2 (7 bases each). Germline V lookup: CDR1 SGHAT, CDR2 FQDESV (reference sequence). The CDR3 covers 18 residues. V dropped 2 bases and J dropped 4 bases, with 21 bases sitting between them. CDR3 region: CASSLRGQEGLSYNEQFF. Here the CDR3 DNA reads TGTGCCAGCAGCTTAAGGGGGCAGGAGGGACTATCTTACAATGAGCAGTTCTTC.

In this sample, this clonotype turned up a few times. V is TRBV20-1 and J is TRBJ2-5, with D perhaps TRBD2 (6 bases). The DNA matches TRBJ2-7 better at its end, which makes the J call doubtful. Germline V CDR1 and CDR2: DFQATT, SNEGSKA (reference sequence). The CDR3 length is 17 residues. The CDR3 spells CSARGLPPPMEGSEQYF. CDR3 sequence (DNA): TGCAGTGCTAGAGGGCTCCCCCCCCCGATGGAGGGCAGCGAGCAGTACTTC.

V is TRBV10-3 and J is TRBJ2-3; unclear D gene. The length of the CDR3 is 15 residues. Germline V gene sequence: CDR1 ENHRY, CDR2 SYGVKD. V was cut by 8 bases and J by 0 bases, with 15 bases left in between. The CDR3 loop is CAIGMGSRSTDTQYF. The CDR3 DNA reads as TGTGCCATCGGAATGGGGTCCCGAAGCACAGATACGCAGTATTTT.

This clonotype was detected only a few times. The chain combines TRBV5-1 with TRBJ2-7; perhaps TRBD1 as D (5 bases). Germline CDR1 and CDR2: SGHRS and YFSETQ. The V end lost 2 bases, the J end lost 3 bases, and 15 bases lay between the germline ends. The CDR3 runs to 15 residues. CDR3 in amino acids: CASSLAQGGDYEQYF. DNA for the CDR3: TGCGCCAGCAGCTTAGCCCAGGGTGGGGACTACGAGCAGTACTTC.

The chain combines TRBV5-1 with TRBJ2-1; TRBD2 aligns across 8 bases. Germline lookup yields CDR1 SGHRS and CDR2 YFSETQ. Losses at the gene ends were 4 bases for V and 0 bases for J; bases not matched to a gene: 3. The CDR3 has 15 amino acids. The CDR3 DNA follows: TGCGCCAGCAGCACAGCGGGAGACTCCTACAATGAGCAGTTCTTC. Its protein product is CASSTAGDSYNEQFF.

The chain carries TRBV5-1 and TRBJ2-3; D remains ambiguous. Germline V gene lookup returns CDR1 SGHRS and CDR2 YFSETQ. The V end was cut by 5 bases, the J end by 1 base, with 11 bases between. The CDR3 totals 14 residues. Written as DNA, the CDR3 is TGCGCCAGCAGAGGCGACTGGGGCACAGATACGCAGTATTTT. Protein: CASRGDWGTDTQYF.

The chain joins TRBV7-3 to TRBJ2-1, with TRBD2 identical over 8 bases. The V gene's germline CDR1 is SGHTA and CDR2 FQGTGA. This CDR3 has 15 residues. The V gene end was trimmed by 2 bases and the J gene end by 7 bases; junction bases not matched to a gene: 7. CDR3 amino acids: CASSLAGGIRNEQFF. The CDR3 DNA reads TGTGCCAGCAGCTTAGCGGGAGGCATTCGAAATGAGCAGTTCTTC.

In its sample, this clonotype was seen a few times. The V call is TRBV20-1, the J call TRBJ2-4, with a tentative D call TRBD2 (6 bases). The J call is in doubt because the DNA end fits TRBJ2-7 better. From germline, CDR1 is DFQATT and CDR2 SNEGSKA (reference sequence). This CDR3 contains 13 residues. This CDR3 reads CSARAPRGFEQYF. Written as DNA, the CDR3 is TGCAGTGCTAGGGCCCCGCGGGGATTCGAGCAGTACTTC.

The chain employs TRBV7-7 and TRBJ2-3, with D maybe TRBD2 (6 bases). The CDR3 totals 14 residues. V was pared by 5 bases and J by 2 bases, with 11 bases between. CDR1 is SSHAT, CDR2 FNYEAQ, per germline (reference sequence). CDR3 sequence reads: CASSAGPYTDTQYF. Written as DNA, the CDR3 is TGTGCCAGCAGCGCGGGACCGTACACAGATACGCAGTATTTT.

This clonotype has just one count. The J gene is TRBJ2-5, the V gene TRBV5-1; 13 nucleotides agree with TRBD2. The CDR3 has 18 amino acids. Looked up from germline, CDR1 is SGHRS and CDR2 is YFSETQ. J lost 4 bases, V lost 3 bases, and 12 bases had no gene match. CDR3 sequence: CASSSLSGTSGIRETQYF. As DNA, the CDR3 is TGCGCCAGCAGCTCCCTATCCGGGACTAGCGGGATCCGAGAGACCCAGTACTTC.